The T cell receptor beta chain under discussion was sequenced for a study of blood T cell repertoires in COVID-19. The authors' processing: Counts of nucleated cells, estimated from reference gene primer amplification, were obtained. Assay: immunoSEQ multiplex PCR; the TCRdb copy retains only in-frame clones and omits some. V, J and clone size were drawn from that table, and D and trimming were deduced from the DNA. Here the sample spans approximately 71,000 clones, 60% to 85% being singletons. CDR1 and CDR2 (germline): LGHNA, YSLEER. CDR3 length equals 15 residues. Trimming at V came to 1 base and at J to 4 bases, leaving 3 bases not matched to a gene.

The chain has TRBV4-3 and TRBJ2-3; 9 nucleotides match TRBD2. This clonotype was obtained from a human donor in a cohort sampled during active COVID-19. Sequenced: peripheral blood. CDR3 amino acids: CASSQGRGGADTQYF. CDR3 in DNA: TGCGCCAGCAGCCAAGGGCGGGGGGGTGCAGATACGCAGTATTTT.